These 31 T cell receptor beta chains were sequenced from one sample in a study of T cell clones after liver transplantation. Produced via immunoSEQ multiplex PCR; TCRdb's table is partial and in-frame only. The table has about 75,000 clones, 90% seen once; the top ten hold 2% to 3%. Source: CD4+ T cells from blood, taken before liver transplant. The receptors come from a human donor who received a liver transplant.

The chain's CDR3 is CASSEALLVASRVAFF. Written as DNA, the CDR3 is TGTGCCAGCAGTGAAGCGCTTCTGGTGGCCTCGCGAGTAGCTTTCTTT. The chain combines TRBV2 with TRBJ1-1, with no clear D. Germline CDR1 reads SNHLY; CDR2 reads FYNNEI. V lost 0 bases and J lost 10, with 21 bases in between. This CDR3 is 16 amino acids long.

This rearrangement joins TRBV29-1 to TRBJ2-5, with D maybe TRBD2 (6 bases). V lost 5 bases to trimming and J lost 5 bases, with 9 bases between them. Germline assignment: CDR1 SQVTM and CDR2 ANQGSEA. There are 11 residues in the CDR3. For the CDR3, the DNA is TGCAGCGTTATGGAGGGGGAGACCCAGTACTTC. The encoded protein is CSVMEGETQYF.

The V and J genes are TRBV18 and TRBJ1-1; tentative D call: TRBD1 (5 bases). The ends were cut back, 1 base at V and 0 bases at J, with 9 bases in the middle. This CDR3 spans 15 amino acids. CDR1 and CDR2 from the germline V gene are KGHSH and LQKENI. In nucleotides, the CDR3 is TGTGCCAGCTCACCACAACAGGACCTGAACACTGAAGCTTTCTTT. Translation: CASSPQQDLNTEAFF.

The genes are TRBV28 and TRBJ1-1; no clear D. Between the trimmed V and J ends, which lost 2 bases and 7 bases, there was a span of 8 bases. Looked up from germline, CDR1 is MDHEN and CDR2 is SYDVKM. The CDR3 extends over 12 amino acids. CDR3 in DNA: TGTGCCAGCAGTTTAGGGGTCAGTGAAGCTTTCTTT. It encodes CASSLGVSEAFF. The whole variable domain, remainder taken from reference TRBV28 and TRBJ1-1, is DVKVTQSSRYLVKRTGEKVFLECVQDMDHENMFWYRQDPGLGLRLIYFSYDVKMKEKGDIPEGYSVSREKKERFSLILESASTNQTSMYLCASSLGVSEAFFGQGTRLTVV.

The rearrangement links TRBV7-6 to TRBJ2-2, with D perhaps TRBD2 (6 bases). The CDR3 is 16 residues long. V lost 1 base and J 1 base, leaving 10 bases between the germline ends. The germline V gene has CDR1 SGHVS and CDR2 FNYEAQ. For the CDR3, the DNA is TGTGCCAGCAGCTTAGGGGGTAGCGGGAACACCGGGGAGCTGTTTTTT. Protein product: CASSLGGSGNTGELFF.

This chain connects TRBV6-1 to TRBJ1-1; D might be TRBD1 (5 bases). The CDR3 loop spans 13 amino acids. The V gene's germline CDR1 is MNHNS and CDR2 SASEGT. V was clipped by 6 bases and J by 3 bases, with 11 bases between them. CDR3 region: CASRETVYTEAFF. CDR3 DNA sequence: TGTGCCAGCAGGGAGACAGTATACACTGAAGCTTTCTTT.

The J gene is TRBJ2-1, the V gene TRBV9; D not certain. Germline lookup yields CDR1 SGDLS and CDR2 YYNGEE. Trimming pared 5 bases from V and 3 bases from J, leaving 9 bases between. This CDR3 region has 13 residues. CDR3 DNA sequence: TGTGCCAGCAGGTCCGCCAGCTACAATGAGCAGTTCTTC. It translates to CASRSASYNEQFF.

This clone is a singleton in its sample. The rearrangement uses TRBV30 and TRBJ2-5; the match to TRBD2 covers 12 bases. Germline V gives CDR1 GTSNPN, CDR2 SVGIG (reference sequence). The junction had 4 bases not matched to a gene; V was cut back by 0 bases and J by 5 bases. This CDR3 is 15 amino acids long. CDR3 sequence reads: CAWSVLAGGPETQYF. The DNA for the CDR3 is TGTGCCTGGAGTGTTCTAGCGGGAGGGCCCGAGACCCAGTACTTC. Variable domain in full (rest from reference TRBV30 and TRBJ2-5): SQTIHQWPATLVQPVGSPLSLECTVEGTSNPNLYWYRQAAGRGLQLLFYSVGIGQISSEVPQNLSASRPQDRQFILSSKKLLLSDSGFYLCAWSVLAGGPETQYFGPGTRLLVL.

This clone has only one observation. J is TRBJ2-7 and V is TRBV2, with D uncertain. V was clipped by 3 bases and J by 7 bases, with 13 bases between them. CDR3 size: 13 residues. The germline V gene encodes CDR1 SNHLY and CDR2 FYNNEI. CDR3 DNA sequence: TGTGCCAGCAGTGAGAACAGCGATAGGGAGCAGTACTTC. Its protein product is CASSENSDREQYF.

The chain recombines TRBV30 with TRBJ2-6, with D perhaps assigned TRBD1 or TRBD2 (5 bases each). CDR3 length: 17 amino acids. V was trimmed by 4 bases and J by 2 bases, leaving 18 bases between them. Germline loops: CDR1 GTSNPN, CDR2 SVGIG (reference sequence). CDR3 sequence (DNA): TGTGCCTGGACGTCCGGGACCCCCATCCCTGGGGCCAACGTCCTGACTTTC. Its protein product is CAWTSGTPIPGANVLTF.

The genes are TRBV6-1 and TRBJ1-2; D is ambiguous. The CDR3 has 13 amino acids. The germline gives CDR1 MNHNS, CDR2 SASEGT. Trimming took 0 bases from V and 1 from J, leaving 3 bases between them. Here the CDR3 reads CASSEAYNYGYTF. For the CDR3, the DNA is TGTGCCAGCAGTGAAGCATATAACTATGGCTACACCTTC.

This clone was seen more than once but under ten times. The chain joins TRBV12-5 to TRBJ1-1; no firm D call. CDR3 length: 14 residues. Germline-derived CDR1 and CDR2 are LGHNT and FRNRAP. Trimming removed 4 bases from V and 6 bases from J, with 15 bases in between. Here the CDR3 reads CASGSLGGLAEAFF. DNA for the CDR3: TGTGCTAGTGGTTCCCTTGGAGGGCTAGCTGAAGCTTTCTTT.

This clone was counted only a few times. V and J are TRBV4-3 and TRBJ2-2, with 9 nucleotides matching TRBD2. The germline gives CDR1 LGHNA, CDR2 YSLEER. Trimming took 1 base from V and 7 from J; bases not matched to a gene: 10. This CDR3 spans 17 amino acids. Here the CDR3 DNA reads TGCGCCAGCAGCCAAGGGGTAGCGGGAGTAGATAGCGGGGAGCTGTTTTTT. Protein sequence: CASSQGVAGVDSGELFF.

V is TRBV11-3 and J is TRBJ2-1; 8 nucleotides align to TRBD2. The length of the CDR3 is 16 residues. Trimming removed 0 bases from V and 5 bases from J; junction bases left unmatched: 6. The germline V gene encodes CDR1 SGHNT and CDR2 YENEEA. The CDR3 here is CASSLEGLAGNNEQFF. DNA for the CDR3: TGTGCCAGCAGCTTAGAAGGTTTAGCGGGGAACAATGAGCAGTTCTTC.

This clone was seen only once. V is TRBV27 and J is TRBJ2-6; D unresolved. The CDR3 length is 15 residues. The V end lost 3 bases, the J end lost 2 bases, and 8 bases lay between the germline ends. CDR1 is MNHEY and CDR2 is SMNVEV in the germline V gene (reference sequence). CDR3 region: CASSFRPTGANVLTF. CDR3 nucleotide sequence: TGTGCCAGCAGTTTTCGGCCCACTGGGGCCAACGTCCTGACTTTC.

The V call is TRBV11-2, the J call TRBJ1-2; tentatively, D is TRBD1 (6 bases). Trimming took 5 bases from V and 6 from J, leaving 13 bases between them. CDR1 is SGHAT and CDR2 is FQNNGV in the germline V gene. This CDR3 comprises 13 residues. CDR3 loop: CASSPRGGNGYTF. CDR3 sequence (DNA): TGTGCCAGCAGCCCTAGGGGGGGCAATGGCTACACCTTC.

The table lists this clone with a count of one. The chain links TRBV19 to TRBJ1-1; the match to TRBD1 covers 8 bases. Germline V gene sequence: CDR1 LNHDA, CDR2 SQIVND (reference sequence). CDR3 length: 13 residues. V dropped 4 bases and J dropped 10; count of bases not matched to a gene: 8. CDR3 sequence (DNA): TGTGCCAGTAGTAGGGACAGGTCTATTGGAGCTTTCTTT. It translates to CASSRDRSIGAFF.

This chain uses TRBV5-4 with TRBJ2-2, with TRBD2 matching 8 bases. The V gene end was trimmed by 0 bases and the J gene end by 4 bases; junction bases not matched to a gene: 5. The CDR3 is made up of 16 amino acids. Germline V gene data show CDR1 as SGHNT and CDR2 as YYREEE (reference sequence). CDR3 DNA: TGTGCCAGCAGCTTGGGCGGGAGGCGCGGCACCGGGGAGCTGTTTTTT. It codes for CASSLGGRRGTGELFF.

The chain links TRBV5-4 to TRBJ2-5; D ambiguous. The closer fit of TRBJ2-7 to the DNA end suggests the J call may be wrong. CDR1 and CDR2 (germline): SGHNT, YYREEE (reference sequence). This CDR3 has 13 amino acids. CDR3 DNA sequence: TGTGCCAGCAGCCCCACTAACGACCACGAGCAGTACTTC. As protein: CASSPTNDHEQYF.

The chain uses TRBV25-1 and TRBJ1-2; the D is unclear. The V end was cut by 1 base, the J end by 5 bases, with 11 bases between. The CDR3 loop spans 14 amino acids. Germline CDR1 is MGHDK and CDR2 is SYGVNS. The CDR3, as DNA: TGTGCCAGCAGTGAATTGTTGGCGGATTATGGCTACACCTTC. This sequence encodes CASSELLADYGYTF.

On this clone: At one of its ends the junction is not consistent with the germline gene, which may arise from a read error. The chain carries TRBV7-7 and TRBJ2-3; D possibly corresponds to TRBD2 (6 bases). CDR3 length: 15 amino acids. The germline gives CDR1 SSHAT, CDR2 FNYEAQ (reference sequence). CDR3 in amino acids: CASSLEGGATDTQYF. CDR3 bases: TGTGCTAGCAGCTTAGAGGGCGGGGCCACAGATACGCAGTATTTT.

This CDR3 is CASGFTRGGDTQYF. CDR3 in DNA: TGTGCTAGTGGTTTCACTAGGGGTGGAGATACGCAGTATTTT. The chain recombines TRBV12-5 with TRBJ2-3; D assignment may be TRBD1 or TRBD2 (5 bases each). With 3 bases removed from V and 5 bases from J, the gap between germline ends came to 12 bases. CDR1 and CDR2 (germline): LGHNT, FRNRAP. This CDR3 has 14 residues.

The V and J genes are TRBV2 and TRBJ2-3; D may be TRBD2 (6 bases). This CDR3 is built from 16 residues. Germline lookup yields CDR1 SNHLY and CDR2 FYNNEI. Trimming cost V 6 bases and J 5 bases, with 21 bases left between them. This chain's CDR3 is CASSARGGKSEDTQYF. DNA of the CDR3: TGTGCCAGCAGCGCTAGGGGCGGGAAATCGGAAGATACGCAGTATTTT.

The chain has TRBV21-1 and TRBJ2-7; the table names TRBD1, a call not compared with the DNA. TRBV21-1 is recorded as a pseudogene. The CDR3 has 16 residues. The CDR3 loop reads CASSKGPGQEAYEQYF. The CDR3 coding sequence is TGTGCCAGCAGCAAAGGACCCGGACAGGAGGCCTACGAGCAGTACTTC.

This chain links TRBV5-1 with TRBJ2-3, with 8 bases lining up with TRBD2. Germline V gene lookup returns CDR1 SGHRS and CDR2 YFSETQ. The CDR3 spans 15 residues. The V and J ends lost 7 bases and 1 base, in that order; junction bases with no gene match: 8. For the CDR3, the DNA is TGCGCCAGCGGAAAAGCGGGAGTTCGCACAGATACGCAGTATTTT. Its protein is CASGKAGVRTDTQYF.

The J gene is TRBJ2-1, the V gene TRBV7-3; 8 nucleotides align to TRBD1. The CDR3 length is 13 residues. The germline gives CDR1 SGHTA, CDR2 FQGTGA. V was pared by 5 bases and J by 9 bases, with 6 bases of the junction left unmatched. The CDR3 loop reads CASSAQTGAEQFF. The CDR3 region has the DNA TGTGCCAGCAGCGCCCAGACAGGGGCTGAGCAGTTCTTC.

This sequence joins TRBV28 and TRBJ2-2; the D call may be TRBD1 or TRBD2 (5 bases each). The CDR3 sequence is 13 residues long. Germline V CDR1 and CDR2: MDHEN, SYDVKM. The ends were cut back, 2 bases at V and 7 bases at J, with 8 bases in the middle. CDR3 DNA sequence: TGTGCCAGCAGTTTAGGGGCGGGCGGGGAGCTGTTTTTT. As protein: CASSLGAGGELFF. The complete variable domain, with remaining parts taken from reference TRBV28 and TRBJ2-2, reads DVKVTQSSRYLVKRTGEKVFLECVQDMDHENMFWYRQDPGLGLRLIYFSYDVKMKEKGDIPEGYSVSREKKERFSLILESASTNQTSMYLCASSLGAGGELFFGEGSRLTVL.

Here the CDR3 reads CSVRGDGYNEQFF. The CDR3, as DNA: TGCAGCGTTAGGGGGGACGGATACAATGAGCAGTTCTTC. The J gene is TRBJ2-1, the V gene TRBV29-1, with D possibly being TRBD1 or TRBD2 (6 bases each). Trimming removed 5 bases at V and 4 bases at J, with 12 bases between. The CDR3 is made up of 13 amino acids. In germline, CDR1 is SQVTM, CDR2 ANQGSEA.

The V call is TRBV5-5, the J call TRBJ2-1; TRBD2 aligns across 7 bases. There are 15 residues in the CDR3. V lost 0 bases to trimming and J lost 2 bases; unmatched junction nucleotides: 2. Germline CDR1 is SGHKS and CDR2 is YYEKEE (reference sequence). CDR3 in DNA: TGTGCCAGCAGCTTGGGCGGGGGAACCTACAATGAGCAGTTCTTC. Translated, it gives CASSLGGGTYNEQFF.

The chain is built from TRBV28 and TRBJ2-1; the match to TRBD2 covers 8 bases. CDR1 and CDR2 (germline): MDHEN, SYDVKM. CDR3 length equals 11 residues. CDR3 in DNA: TGTACCGGGAGGGTCTACAATGAGCAGTTCTTC. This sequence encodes CTGRVYNEQFF.

The CDR3 region has the DNA TGTGCCAGCAGATCAGACAGGGACAATGAGCAGTTCTTC. Residues: CASRSDRDNEQFF. The rearrangement uses TRBV6-5 and TRBJ2-1, with TRBD1 identical over 7 bases. V dropped 6 bases and J dropped 5; count of bases not matched to a gene: 4. The germline CDR1 and CDR2 sequences are MNHEY and SVGAGI. The CDR3 contains 13 residues.